This entry lists 18 T cell receptor beta chains sequenced from one sample in a study of blood T cell dynamics during melanoma immunotherapy. TCRdb keeps only in-frame clones here, not all; method: immunoSEQ multiplex PCR. The repertoire has 14,000 or so clones, 65% to 90% of them found once; the top ten carry approximately 6.6%. Indicated time point: pre-treatment baseline. The sequences come from blood, collected from a patient treated with checkpoint blockade. Receptors originate from a human donor with melanoma.

The rearrangement joins TRBV5-6 to TRBJ2-1; 10 nucleotides match TRBD2. Germline assignment: CDR1 SGHDT and CDR2 YYEEEE. Trimming took 0 bases from V and 7 from J; bases not matched to a gene: 4. This CDR3 has 15 amino acids. The CDR3 loop reads CASSLASGGANEQFF. CDR3 coding DNA: TGTGCCAGCAGCTTGGCCAGCGGGGGGGCAAATGAGCAGTTCTTC.

V gene TRBV19 combines with J gene TRBJ1-3; maybe TRBD1 (5 bases). The CDR3 covers 17 residues. Germline CDR1 is LNHDA and CDR2 is SQIVND (reference sequence). The V end was cut by 6 bases, the J end by 0 bases, with 18 bases between. CDR3 sequence: CASSDQGRSISGNTIYF. The CDR3 region has the DNA TGTGCCAGTAGCGACCAGGGACGGTCGATCTCTGGAAACACCATATATTTT.

The CDR3 DNA sequence: TGTGCCAGCGCCGGGACGGCGGACACTGAAGCTTTCTTT. Residues: CASAGTADTEAFF. The chain links TRBV18 to TRBJ1-1, with D perhaps matching TRBD1 (5 bases). Germline CDR1 reads KGHSH; CDR2 reads LQKENI. V lost 8 bases and J 3 bases, leaving 13 bases between the germline ends. The CDR3 extends over 13 amino acids.

V gene TRBV5-1 combines with J gene TRBJ2-7; TRBD1 matches at 9 bases. The V and J ends lost 3 bases and 5 bases, in that order; junction bases with no gene match: 6. CDR3 size: 14 residues. The germline gives CDR1 SGHRS, CDR2 YFSETQ. CDR3 bases: TGCGCCAGCAGCTCCGGGACAGGGTTGGACGAGCAGTACTTC. This gives the protein CASSSGTGLDEQYF. Full variable domain (remainder filled in from reference TRBV5-1 and TRBJ2-7): KAGVTQTPRYLIKTRGQQVTLSCSPISGHRSVSWYQQTPGQGLQFLFEYFSETQRNKGNFPGRFSGRQFSNSRSEMNVSTLELGDSALYLCASSSGTGLDEQYFGPGTRLTVT.

The genes are TRBV7-2 and TRBJ1-3; perhaps TRBD1 as D (5 bases). Germline CDR1 reads SGHTA; CDR2 reads FQGNSA. Trimming removed 6 bases from V and 0 bases from J, with 12 bases in between. This CDR3 has 15 residues. This CDR3 is CASRPTGFSGNTIYF. The CDR3 nucleotides are TGTGCCAGCAGGCCAACAGGTTTCTCTGGAAACACCATATATTTT.

The J gene is TRBJ2-1, the V gene TRBV5-1; TRBD1 is a possible D gene (5 bases). Trimming removed 0 bases at V and 2 bases at J, with 9 bases between. The germline gives CDR1 SGHRS, CDR2 YFSETQ. This CDR3 is built from 15 residues. The CDR3 sequence: CASSLGGSTYNEQFF. The CDR3 nucleotides read TGCGCCAGCAGCTTGGGGGGCAGTACCTACAATGAGCAGTTCTTC.

The chain is built from TRBV2 and TRBJ1-1, with D possibly matching TRBD1 (5 bases). CDR1 and CDR2 (germline): SNHLY, FYNNEI. V was trimmed by 7 bases and J by 0 bases, leaving 9 bases between them. The CDR3 has 13 residues. The DNA for the CDR3 is TGTGCCAGCACCTGGGGGGTGAACACTGAAGCTTTCTTT. Encoded protein: CASTWGVNTEAFF.

The CDR3: CASSDVQGSQPQHF. CDR3 coding DNA: TGTGCCAGCAGTGACGTCCAGGGTAGCCAGCCCCAGCATTTT. The chain recombines TRBV2 with TRBJ1-5; TRBD1 is a possible D gene (5 bases). This CDR3 region has 14 residues. The ends were cut back, 3 bases at V and 7 bases at J, with 13 bases in the middle. Per the germline V gene, CDR1 is SNHLY and CDR2 is FYNNEI.

The V call is TRBV7-9, the J call TRBJ1-2; tentatively, D is TRBD1 (6 bases). This CDR3 region has 14 residues. Between the trimmed V and J ends, which lost 5 bases and 8 bases, there was a span of 18 bases. Germline V gene lookup returns CDR1 SEHNR and CDR2 FQNEAQ (reference sequence). CDR3 sequence: CASSPDSLAGGYTF. In nucleotides, the CDR3 is TGTGCCAGCAGCCCGGACAGTCTGGCAGGAGGCTACACCTTC.

This chain links TRBV15 with TRBJ2-3; D is uncertain. The CDR3 loop spans 13 amino acids. CDR1 is LNHNV and CDR2 is YYDKDF in the germline V gene (reference sequence). The V and J ends lost 4 bases and 0 bases respectively, with 5 bases between them. The CDR3 spells CATSIGSTDTQYF. The CDR3 DNA reads TGTGCCACCAGCATTGGTAGCACAGATACGCAGTATTTT.

The chain is built from TRBV5-5 and TRBJ2-3; D tentatively fits TRBD1 or TRBD2 (6 bases each). Germline V gene lookup returns CDR1 SGHKS and CDR2 YYEKEE (reference sequence). The CDR3 covers 18 residues. Between the trimmed V and J ends, which lost 0 bases and 4 bases, there was a span of 21 bases. The CDR3 loop is CASSLGTQGIGEADTQYF. The CDR3 region has the DNA TGTGCCAGCAGCTTGGGGACACAGGGAATTGGGGAGGCAGATACGCAGTATTTT.

The chain is built from TRBV9 and TRBJ2-3; 10 bases match TRBD1. The V gene end was trimmed by 4 bases and the J gene end by 4 bases; junction bases not matched to a gene: 6. The CDR3 is made up of 15 amino acids. From germline, CDR1 is SGDLS and CDR2 YYNGEE. The CDR3: CASSLDRGRSDTQYF. CDR3 bases: TGTGCCAGCAGCTTAGACAGGGGGCGCTCAGATACGCAGTATTTT.

The chain recombines TRBV19 with TRBJ2-5; D perhaps matches TRBD2 (6 bases). CDR1 LNHDA and CDR2 SQIVND come from the germline V gene (reference sequence). Trimming pared 2 bases from V and 1 base from J, leaving 17 bases between. CDR3 size: 17 residues. In DNA form, the CDR3 reads TGTGCCAGTAGTATAATCGGGAAACCTAGCGTCCAAGAGACCCAGTACTTC. Translating it yields CASSIIGKPSVQETQYF.

The chain couples TRBV7-9 to TRBJ2-5, with D uncertain. The CDR3 consists of 13 residues. Trimming stripped 5 bases from V and 0 bases from J, with 7 bases between. In germline, CDR1 is SEHNR, CDR2 FQNEAQ (reference sequence). Here the CDR3 reads CASSPLYQETQYF. The DNA for the CDR3 is TGTGCCAGCAGCCCATTGTACCAAGAGACCCAGTACTTC. The entire variable domain, with the rest obtained from reference TRBV7-9 and TRBJ2-5, is as follows: DTGVSQNPRHKITKRGQNVTFRCDPISEHNRLYWYRQTLGQGPEFLTYFQNEAQLEKSRLLSDRFSAERPKGSFSTLEIQRTEQGDSAMYLCASSPLYQETQYFGPGTRLLVL.

The chain joins TRBV5-4 to TRBJ1-5; D may be TRBD1 (5 bases). This CDR3 has 14 amino acids. Germline lookup yields CDR1 SGHNT and CDR2 YYREEE (reference sequence). The V end was cut by 1 base, the J end by 1 base, with 6 bases between. The CDR3 DNA sequence: TGTGCCAGCAGCTTGACAGGAAGCAATCAGCCCCAGCATTTT. As protein: CASSLTGSNQPQHF.

The chain employs TRBV21-1 and TRBJ1-5. TRBV21-1 is an annotated pseudogene. CDR3 size: 15 residues. The CDR3 coding sequence is TGTGCCAGCAGCCCGGGACCGAATAGCAATCAGCCCCAGCATTTT. Amino acid sequence: CASSPGPNSNQPQHF.

The chain joins TRBV7-2 to TRBJ2-3; D remains unclear. Germline CDR1 is SGHTA and CDR2 is FQGNSA. The CDR3 covers 12 residues. V was clipped by 6 bases and J by 5 bases, with 9 bases between them. CDR3 loop: CASSSRVDTQYF. The CDR3 DNA is TGTGCCAGCAGTTCAAGGGTAGATACGCAGTATTTT.

The J gene is TRBJ2-1, the V gene TRBV6-4, with 7 bases aligning to TRBD1. This CDR3 is built from 14 residues. The V gene's germline CDR1 is MRHNA and CDR2 SNTAGT. V gave up 5 bases and J gave up 9 bases; unmatched junction bases: 10. The CDR3: CASSQNGQAAEQFF. The CDR3 region has the DNA TGTGCCAGCAGTCAAAACGGACAGGCGGCTGAGCAGTTCTTC.